This TCR beta chain was documented in a study of T cells expressing NK-cell markers. This CDR3 region has 15 residues. Germline V lookup: CDR1 SEHNR, CDR2 FQNEAQ (reference sequence). Researchers built TCR beta cDNA using 5'RACE template switching with UMIs. TCRdb re-called the 5' RACE reads and gives one entry per CDR3 protein, without DNA. Its listing shows more than 400,000 distinct CDR3 sequences. V gene TRBV7-9 combines with J gene TRBJ1-5. The sample comprised blood T cells: a sorted CD56 or NKG2C T cell subset, CD4+ or CD8+ T cells, or bulk PBMC T cells (not recorded which). This clonotype originated in a woman between 18 and 75 years old in good health. CDR3 in amino acids: CASSLDGTSNQPQHF.